This entry lists 8 T cell receptor beta chains sequenced from one sample in a study of blood T cell repertoires in COVID-19. The table came from immunoSEQ multiplex PCR; TCRdb's copy has only in-frame clones and leaves some out. This table holds 130,000 to 150,000 clones, around four fifths found once. Input material: peripheral blood. The receptors shown here come from a human donor in a cohort sampled during active COVID-19.

The CDR3, as DNA: TGTGCCAGCAGCCCTTCGGACAGGGGGCGAGGAAACACCATATATTTT. Translating gives CASSPSDRGRGNTIYF. The chain recombines TRBV3-1 (or the pseudogene TRBV3-2) with TRBJ1-3, with TRBD1 matching over 11 bases. The CDR3 totals 16 residues. Looked up from germline, CDR1 is LGHDT and CDR2 is YNNKEL (reference sequence). The J segment lost 4 bases and the V segment lost 4 bases, leaving 6 bases of the junction unmatched.

To note about this clone: At the DNA level, this CDR3 is encoded by other sequences in the same sample as well. This rearrangement joins TRBV9 to TRBJ1-1; D is unresolved. The germline CDR1 and CDR2 sequences are SGDLS and YYNGEE. V lost 0 bases and J 1 base, leaving 4 bases between the germline ends. This CDR3 region has 13 residues. The CDR3 DNA reads TGTGCCAGCAGCGTAGGGCCGAACACTGAAGCTTTCTTT. Its protein product is CASSVGPNTEAFF.

The chain joins TRBV11-3 to TRBJ2-2; D call uncertain. Germline lookup yields CDR1 SGHNT and CDR2 YENEEA. This CDR3 is 11 amino acids long. V shed 5 bases and J shed 8 bases, with 6 bases lying between them. CDR3 DNA sequence: TGTGCCAGCAGCCCCCCAGGGGAGCTGTTTTTT. Amino acid sequence: CASSPPGELFF.

This clone was counted only a few times. The CDR3 region is CASSLAHSEQYF. In nucleotides, the CDR3 is TGTGCCAGCAGCTTAGCCCATAGCGAGCAGTACTTC. The rearrangement uses TRBV7-9 and TRBJ2-7, with no clear D. CDR3 length equals 12 residues. V dropped 0 bases and J dropped 6 bases, with 6 bases sitting between them. Germline lookup yields CDR1 SEHNR and CDR2 FQNEAQ (reference sequence).

The chain carries TRBV5-1 and TRBJ1-6, with TRBD1 matching 8 bases. CDR1 and CDR2 from the germline V gene are SGHRS and YFSETQ. The CDR3 spans 15 residues. V shed 2 bases, J shed 7 bases, and the junction held 5 bases outside the gene matches. CDR3 amino acids: CASSFGQGFNSPLHF. The CDR3 DNA is TGCGCCAGCAGCTTCGGACAGGGATTCAATTCACCCCTCCACTTT.

The gene calls are TRBV4-3 and TRBJ1-1; 7 bases match TRBD1. Germline CDR1 reads LGHNA; CDR2 reads YSLEER. J lost 4 bases, V lost 1 base, and 9 bases had no gene match. The CDR3 has 16 residues. CDR3 nucleotides: TGCGCCAGCAGCCAAGCACTAACAGGGGTTACCACTGAAGCTTTCTTT. This gives the protein CASSQALTGVTTEAFF.

V usage is TRBV28 and J usage is TRBJ2-1; perhaps TRBD2 as D (6 bases). Germline V lookup: CDR1 MDHEN, CDR2 SYDVKM. The CDR3 length is 13 residues. V was shortened by 8 bases and J by 4 bases, with 12 bases between the two germline ends. CDR3 sequence (DNA): TGTGCCAGCTTAGACAGCGGGTACAATGAGCAGTTCTTC. As protein: CASLDSGYNEQFF. Supplemented by reference TRBV28 and TRBJ2-1, the full variable domain reads DVKVTQSSRYLVKRTGEKVFLECVQDMDHENMFWYRQDPGLGLRLIYFSYDVKMKEKGDIPEGYSVSREKKERFSLILESASTNQTSMYLCASLDSGYNEQFFGPGTRLTVL.

This clone was seen only a few times. The rearrangement joins TRBV6-6 to TRBJ2-2; no definite D call. CDR1 and CDR2 from the germline V gene are MNHNY and SVGAGI (reference sequence). The CDR3 length is 12 residues. V was cut by 2 bases and J by 8 bases, with 6 bases left in between. In DNA, the CDR3 is TGTGCCAGCAGTTACAACCTAGGGGAGCTGTTTTTT. Its translation: CASSYNLGELFF.